This T cell receptor (beta chain) was captured in a study of blood T cell repertoires in COVID-19 (dated by TCRdb to the early 2020s). Regarding the research as a whole: The collaborator samples originated in the United States, Italy and Spain and spanned the acute and convalescent phases of COVID-19. HLA class I and class II types, where available, came from metadata supplied by the sample provider rather than from assay-based typing. A freely available public database, intended as a resource for researchers studying the immune response to SARS-CoV-2, is where the repertoires were released. Subjects who had been exposed to COVID-19, were actively infected with it, or had recovered from it provided the deeply sampled blood TCRbeta repertoires that made up the dataset. Nearly every sample came with metadata listing a de-identified subject ID, COVID-19 status, age in years and sex. The prospective study material was composed of cDNA or gDNA derived from T cells, B-cell-depleted T cells, or PBMCs. Samples were obtained from the ongoing ImmuneRACE study (first 160 participants) and from over 1,000 subjects provided by 6 global collaborators. The paper's findings and limits, for the study overall: How much clinical and demographic metadata was included differed by source and by participant, and the metadata was provided uncurated.

The immunoSEQ Assay, a bias-controlled multiplex PCR, was used to amplify TCRbeta CDR3 regions from genomic DNA. Per the authors' processing: The number of nucleated cells in each sample was estimated by amplification of reference gene primers within the assay. Sequence reads were collapsed and filtered to measure the absolute abundance of every unique TCRbeta CDR3 rearrangement. For each sample, productive Simpson clonality was calculated by taking the square root of Simpson's diversity index across productive rearrangements. TCRdb stores this immuneACCESS table with in-frame sequences only. Part of the clones is absent; in the studies checked, under half of the shortfall reflects unresolved V genes, and no reason is known for the rest. The V and J calls and clone size come from that table; D and trimming were worked out from the DNA. Recorded for this sample are about 57,000 clones; 82% of them occurred a single time. The ten largest clonotypes hold roughly 22% of the sample.

V drops 4 bases and J drops 5 bases, leaving 9 bases in between. Measured from the cysteine to the phenylalanine, the CDR3 is 12 residues long. The entry retains the CDR3 DNA only, 36 bases that are in frame from base 1. In the germline V gene, CDR1 corresponds to MNHEY and CDR2 to SVGEGT. The collaborating institutions used their own protocols to collect whole blood in K2EDTA tubes. Collaborator samples were shipped for TCRbeta analysis as frozen whole blood, isolated PBMCs, or DNA extracted from either sample type. A remark on this clone: No antigen is known for it. No much larger clone is present one base from it, and per-base qualities are unavailable.

Material: peripheral blood. The chain uses TRBV6-2 or TRBV6-3 and TRBJ2-7; TRBD1 could be the D gene, as 5 bases match. This TCR came from a woman in her sixties with acute or convalescent COVID-19. The CDR3 is CASSSTRDEQYF. The DNA reads as follows: TGTGCCAGCAGTTCAACCAGGGACGAGCAGTACTTC.